Given below is one T cell receptor beta chain in context. Per the original data handling: Amplified reference gene primers provided the basis for estimating nucleated cell counts. The table came from immunoSEQ multiplex PCR; TCRdb's copy has only in-frame clones and leaves some out. That table furnishes V, J and clone size, whereas the DNA furnished D and trimming. The sample includes 70,000 to 80,000 clones, about 85% of them seen just once. This sample is part of a study of blood T cell repertoires in COVID-19. Study overall: The study drew acute and convalescent COVID-19 samples from the United States, Italy and Spain. Sources were T cells, B-cell-depleted T cells, or PBMCs; the material itself was cDNA or gDNA.

Sequenced material: peripheral blood. This clonotype originated in a woman aged 80 or over with active or convalescent COVID-19.

The CDR3 region is CATRVQGRTTMNTEAFF. CDR3 sequence (DNA): TGTGCCACTCGAGTACAGGGGCGTACTACAATGAACACTGAAGCTTTCTTT. The chain joins TRBV19 to TRBJ1-1; TRBD1 agrees at 7 bases. The germline CDR1 and CDR2 sequences are LNHDA and SQIVND (reference sequence). The ends lost 10 bases at V and 0 bases at J; junction bases unmatched: 17. CDR3 length: 17 residues.